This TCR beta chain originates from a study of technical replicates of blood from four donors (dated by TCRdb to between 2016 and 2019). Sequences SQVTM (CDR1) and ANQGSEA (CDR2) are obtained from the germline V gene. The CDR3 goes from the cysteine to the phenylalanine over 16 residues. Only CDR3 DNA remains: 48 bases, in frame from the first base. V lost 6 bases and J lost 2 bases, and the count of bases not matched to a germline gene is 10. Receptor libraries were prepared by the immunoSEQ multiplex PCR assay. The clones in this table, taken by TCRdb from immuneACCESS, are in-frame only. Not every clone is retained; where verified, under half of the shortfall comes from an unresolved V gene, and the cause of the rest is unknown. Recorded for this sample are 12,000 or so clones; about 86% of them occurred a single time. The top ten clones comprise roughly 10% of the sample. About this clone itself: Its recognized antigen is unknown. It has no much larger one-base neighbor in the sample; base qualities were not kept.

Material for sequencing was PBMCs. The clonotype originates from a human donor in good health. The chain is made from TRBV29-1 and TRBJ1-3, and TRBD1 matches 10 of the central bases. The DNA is TGCAGCGTCCAACTGAGGGGGACAGGGGCTGGAAACACCATATATTTT. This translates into CSVQLRGTGAGNTIYF.